Following are 3 T cell receptor beta chains from one sample sequenced in a study of T cells after somatic rescue of genetic block. Sequencing used immunoSEQ multiplex PCR; TCRdb keeps in-frame clones, though not all of them. The table shows fewer than 150,000 clones, with over 80% occurring only once. Sequences were obtained from peripheral blood mononuclear cells (PBMCs). The source is a woman under 30.

This rearrangement joins TRBV6-5 to TRBJ2-6, with D perhaps being TRBD1 or TRBD2 (5 bases each). This CDR3 spans 15 amino acids. V was pared by 6 bases and J by 0 bases, with 9 bases between. Germline lookup yields CDR1 MNHEY and CDR2 SVGAGI. The CDR3 DNA reads TGTGCCAGCAGCTCGGGGCCCTCTGGGGCCAACGTCCTGACTTTC. Translated: CASSSGPSGANVLTF.

J is TRBJ1-5 and V is TRBV5-4, with 8 nucleotides matching TRBD1. V lost 4 bases to trimming and J lost 5 bases; unmatched junction nucleotides: 8. The CDR3 contains 15 residues. From germline, CDR1 is SGHNT and CDR2 YYREEE (reference sequence). The CDR3: CASSLGQGRDQPQHF. In DNA, the CDR3 is TGTGCCAGCAGCCTAGGACAGGGCCGGGATCAGCCCCAGCATTTT.

In this sample, this clone turned up once. In nucleotides, the CDR3 is TGTGCCAGCAGCCAAGATAGGACAGATACGCAGTATTTT. Protein product: CASSQDRTDTQYF. This chain links TRBV4-2 with TRBJ2-3; D not resolved. The CDR3 contains 13 residues. The germline gives CDR1 LGHNA, CDR2 YNFKEQ. V lost 0 bases and J lost 3, with 4 bases in between.